The following is a TCR beta chain sequence with its context. What antigen it recognizes has not been identified. Nothing much larger sits one base from this clone, and base qualities are not available. This sample stems from a study of beta chain features in type 1 diabetes (dated by TCRdb to 2017 to 2018). Background for the entire study: Mean age, gender distribution, total cell number and subset yield were not different between patients and healthy donors. A total of roughly 100 million sorted cells were examined across all samples, and the number of cells per subset was strongly correlated with RNA yield. Regulatory and stem cell-like memory subsets were isolated from only 8 patients and roughly 8 healthy donors, whereas naive and central memory subsets came from all 28 donors. The study compared the TCRB repertoires of sorted circulating CD4+ T cell subsets in recently diagnosed type 1 diabetes patients with those in matched healthy donors.

Study-level results and caveats: Shorter templates might be favored by PCR, yet because patient and control samples were amplified and corrected together, any such skew would affect both groups equally. Sequencing cDNA rather than genomic DNA could over-represent highly expressing activated cells, although activation and CD3 levels did not differ between groups. Naive, central memory and regulatory TCRB repertoires appeared to be more alike among patients than among healthy donors. Patients with type 1 diabetes made fewer insertions and deleted more nucleotides at VDJ recombination sites, implying thymic rearrangement abnormalities. HLA sub-analyses involved small numbers of individuals, so any influence of HLA type on TCRB rearrangement remained unresolved. A moderate but significant shortening of TCRB CDR3 length was observed in type 1 diabetes patients in all four CD4+ subsets.

All of the isolated RNA was reverse transcribed with the High Capacity cDNA Reverse Transcription Kit, so expressed TCRB transcripts were sequenced. Naive, central memory and regulatory T cell samples underwent deep immunoSEQ sequencing, averaging roughly 3.5 million total reads per sample. Sorted cells were lysed in RLT buffer and RNA was extracted with DNase-treated RNeasy Micro or Mini kits, depending on cell number. Each cell subset was processed on its own to prevent cross-contamination, while patient and healthy donor samples were processed together. Using the immunoSEQ multiplex PCR, TCRB sequences were amplified from cDNA into 87-bp fragments spanning the CDR3 region. Amplicons were sequenced on the Illumina HiSeq platform. The paper's data handling went like this. PCR bias was corrected computationally using synthetic template baselines, and reads within Hamming distance 2 were collapsed, with unmergeable singletons discarded. Reads were aligned to IMGT to assign V, D and J genes, CDR3 length, and insertions or deletions at six rearrangement sites. Within each subset, clonotype counts were normalized to sorted cell number, after which true diversity and Gini coefficients were computed with the tcR R package. Repertoire sharing was quantified using the overlap coefficient calculated on TCRB nucleotide sequences. Out-of-frame TCRB sequences from naive cells were analyzed to stand in for the pre-selection repertoire. Imported from immuneACCESS, the table was reduced by TCRdb to in-frame sequences with V and J called. These copies leave out some clones; in studies compared against another copy, an unresolved V gene accounts for under half, and the cause of the remainder is not known. The V and J calls and the clone size are those of that table, but D and trimming were determined from the DNA. The sample table holds over 350,000 clones, of which approximately 16% were seen once. The top ten hold about 0.02% of the sample.

Spanning cysteine to phenylalanine, the CDR3 consists of 14 amino acids. The retained sequence is limited to the CDR3, 42 bases, with the frame set at the first base. Trimming at the junction amounts to 0 bases on V and 4 bases on J, and the germline ends lie 10 bases apart. CDR1 and CDR2 are read off the germline V gene as MGHDK and SYGVNS. Each donor gave one peripheral blood draw, roughly 0.12 L on average, collected into heparinised tubes. Naive, central memory, regulatory and stem cell-like memory CD4+ T cells were sorted on a BD FACSAria II using a panel including CD45RO, CCR7, CD25, CD127, CD95 and CD27. All sorted populations exceeded 98% purity. PBMCs were separated immediately by Lymphoprep density gradient centrifugation and were stained directly, without being cultured. To minimize batch effects, samples were stained and sorted in pairs, one healthy donor with one patient per experiment.

The sample comprised naive CD4+ T cells from blood. In light of the paper, this sample's cell subset or site label describes: true naive CD4+ T cells. Recombination linked TRBV25-1 to TRBJ2-7; TRBD1 is a weak D gene call, 5 bases matching. The clonotype was recovered from a young woman in good health. The nucleotide sequence is TGTGCCAGCAGTGAATATTTCTCAGGGTACGAGCAGTACTTC. This translates into CASSEYFSGYEQYF.